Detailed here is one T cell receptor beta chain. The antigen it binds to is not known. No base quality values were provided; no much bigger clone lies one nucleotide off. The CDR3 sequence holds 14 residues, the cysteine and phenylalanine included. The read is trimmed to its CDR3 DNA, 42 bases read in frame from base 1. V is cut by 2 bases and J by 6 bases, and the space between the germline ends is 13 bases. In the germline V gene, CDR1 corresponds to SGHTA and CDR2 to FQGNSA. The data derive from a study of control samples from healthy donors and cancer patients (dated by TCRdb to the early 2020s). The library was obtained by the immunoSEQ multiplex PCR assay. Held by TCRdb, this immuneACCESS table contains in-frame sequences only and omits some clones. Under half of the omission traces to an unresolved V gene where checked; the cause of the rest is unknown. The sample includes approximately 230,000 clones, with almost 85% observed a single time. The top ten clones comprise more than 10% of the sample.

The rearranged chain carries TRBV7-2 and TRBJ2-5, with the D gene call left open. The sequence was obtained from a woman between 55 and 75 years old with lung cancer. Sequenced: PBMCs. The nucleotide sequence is TGTGCCAGCAGCTTAAGGGCCCAGCTCCAGACCCAGTACTTC. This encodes CASSLRAQLQTQYF. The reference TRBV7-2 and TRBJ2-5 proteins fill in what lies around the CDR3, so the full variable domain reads GAGVSQSPSNKVTEKGKDVELRCDPISGHTALYWYRQSLGQGLEFLIYFQGNSAPDKSGLPSDRFSAERTGGSVSTLTIQRTQQEDSAVYLCASSLRAQLQTQYFGPGTRLLVL.